This T cell receptor (beta chain) derives from a study of long-term antiretroviral therapy in people with HIV. Germline V gene sequence: CDR1 SGHAT, CDR2 FQDESV (reference sequence). The CDR3 is made up of 14 amino acids. V shed 5 bases, J shed 6 bases, and the junction held 4 bases outside the gene matches. Whole-study findings and limits: ART-treated samples gained diversity yet remained below transplant donor controls. Repertoires with HIV possessed tighter CDR3 length spans than those of controls. Before ART, certain clones expanded, and these dominated the repertoire at all time points.

This clone showed up just a few times. Its antigen is not known. An immunoSEQ assay, version v3.0, was performed at survey level. Assay: immunoSEQ multiplex PCR; the TCRdb copy retains only in-frame clones and omits some. The sample lists about 35,000 clones; approximately 72% were seen once. This chain uses TRBV11-1 with TRBJ1-4; TRBD1 matches 9 bases. The sequence was obtained from a man aged 50 to 59 with HIV. The sample was unsorted PBMCs, taken 3 years after starting antiretroviral therapy. The CDR3: CASSRRDRDEKLFF. DNA of the CDR3: TGTGCCAGCAGCCGACGGGACAGGGATGAAAAACTGTTTTTT.